The 12 T cell receptor beta chains in this list originate from one sample, sequenced in a study of T-cell memory formation after mild COVID-19. Each CDR3 protein gets one entry after TCRdb re-called the 5' RACE reads with MiXCR. The data show about 200,000 distinct CDR3 sequences, about 17% seen once. The sample taken for sequencing was PBMCs or a T cell subset sorted from them (not recorded which). These receptors originate from an adult woman who had mild COVID-19 (a few samples of this study predate the infection). Cell type and time point are not known.

This clonotype was counted only a few times. The rearrangement uses TRBV3-1 and TRBJ1-5; weak D call: TRBD1 (5 bases). This CDR3 has 14 residues. The V end lost 2 bases, the J end lost 6 bases, and 11 bases lay between the germline ends. CDR1 and CDR2 (germline): LGHDT, YNNKEL (reference sequence). The CDR3 DNA reads TGTGCCAGCAGCCAACGAGGGGCGGGTCAGCCCCAGCATTTT. Amino acid sequence: CASSQRGAGQPQHF.

This clonotype was seen ten or more times. V gene TRBV7-6 combines with J gene TRBJ2-3, with 7 bases aligning to TRBD1. The V and J ends lost 2 bases and 2 bases, in that order; junction bases with no gene match: 7. Germline V lookup: CDR1 SGHVS, CDR2 FNYEAQ. The length of the CDR3 is 16 residues. CDR3 amino acids: CASSLYSDRVTDTQYF. The CDR3 nucleotides read TGTGCCAGCAGCTTATATAGCGACAGGGTCACAGATACGCAGTATTTT.

The rearrangement links TRBV19 to TRBJ1-1; D is possibly TRBD1 (5 bases). This CDR3 spans 14 amino acids. CDR1 and CDR2 (germline): LNHDA, SQIVND (reference sequence). Trimming took off 5 bases at V and 0 bases at J, with 10 bases between the two ends. The DNA for the CDR3 is TGTGCCAGTAGTTCCGGGACCTTGAACACTGAAGCTTTCTTT. Protein product: CASSSGTLNTEAFF. Supplemented by reference TRBV19 and TRBJ1-1, the full variable domain reads DGGITQSPKYLFRKEGQNVTLSCEQNLNHDAMYWYRQDPGQGLRLIYYSQIVNDFQKGDIAEGYSVSREKKESFPLTVTSAQKNPTAFYLCASSSGTLNTEAFFGQGTRLTVV.

The chain has TRBV4-1 and TRBJ1-4; the match to TRBD1 covers 9 bases. Germline CDR1 MGHRA, CDR2 YSYEKL. Trimming at V came to 7 bases and at J to 10 bases, leaving 13 bases not matched to a gene. The CDR3 is made up of 15 amino acids. CDR3: CASNREGQGRGKLFF. The CDR3 DNA reads as TGCGCCAGCAACCGTGAGGGACAGGGTCGAGGAAAACTGTTTTTT.

In this sample, this clonotype turned up a few times. The chain employs TRBV12-3 or TRBV12-4 and TRBJ2-3, with a tentative D call TRBD1 (5 bases). Trimming removed 7 bases from V and 0 bases from J, with 11 bases in between. The CDR3 is made up of 14 amino acids. The CDR3 loop is CASKSQGSTDTQYF. The CDR3 DNA follows: TGTGCCAGCAAAAGTCAGGGAAGCACAGATACGCAGTATTTT.

This clonotype showed up many times. The chain combines TRBV20-1 with TRBJ2-7, with D perhaps TRBD1 (6 bases). The CDR3 consists of 11 residues. Looked up from germline, CDR1 is DFQATT and CDR2 is SNEGSKA (reference sequence). Trimming removed 6 bases at V and 3 bases at J, with 9 bases between. The CDR3 sequence is CSAGQFYEQYF. CDR3 sequence (DNA): TGCAGTGCCGGACAGTTCTACGAGCAGTACTTC.

The V and J genes are TRBV19 and TRBJ2-3; D is unclear. The germline CDR1 and CDR2 sequences are LNHDA and SQIVND (reference sequence). V lost 3 bases, J lost 6 bases, and 4 bases lay in between. This CDR3 has 11 amino acids. Written as DNA, the CDR3 is TGTGCCAGTAGTATCCAGGATACGCAGTATTTT. Translating it yields CASSIQDTQYF. The whole variable domain, remainder taken from reference TRBV19 and TRBJ2-3, is DGGITQSPKYLFRKEGQNVTLSCEQNLNHDAMYWYRQDPGQGLRLIYYSQIVNDFQKGDIAEGYSVSREKKESFPLTVTSAQKNPTAFYLCASSIQDTQYFGPGTRLTVL.

The chain uses TRBV15 and TRBJ1-5, with a weak D call TRBD1 (5 bases). V dropped 0 bases and J dropped 2 bases, with 11 bases sitting between them. The germline V gene has CDR1 LNHNV and CDR2 YYDKDF (reference sequence). The CDR3 covers 16 residues. This CDR3 reads CATSRDLGARNQPQHF. In nucleotides, the CDR3 is TGTGCCACCAGCAGAGATCTAGGGGCACGCAATCAGCCCCAGCATTTT.

This clonotype was seen a few times. The chain's CDR3 is CASSYSVRTPSNYGYTF. For the CDR3, the DNA is TGTGCCAGCAGTTACTCGGTCCGCACGCCTAGTAACTATGGCTACACCTTC. V and J are TRBV6-5 and TRBJ1-2, with D hard to call. This CDR3 is built from 17 residues. Germline loops: CDR1 MNHEY, CDR2 SVGAGI. V lost 0 bases, J lost 1 base, and 15 bases lay in between.

This clonotype has more than one count but fewer than ten. The CDR3 here is CSASPSQGEYEQYF. DNA for the CDR3: TGCAGTGCTAGTCCCTCTCAGGGAGAATACGAGCAGTACTTC. This chain connects TRBV20-1 to TRBJ2-7; D possibly uses TRBD1 or TRBD2 (5 bases each). CDR3 length: 14 amino acids. CDR1 and CDR2 (germline): DFQATT, SNEGSKA (reference sequence). V lost 3 bases and J 4 bases, leaving 16 bases between the germline ends.

A few counts support this clonotype. The V call is TRBV6-6, the J call TRBJ2-3; 7 nucleotides match TRBD2. The CDR3 contains 15 residues. Trimming removed 0 bases from V and 9 bases from J; junction bases left unmatched: 9. Looked up from germline, CDR1 is MNHNY and CDR2 is SVGAGI (reference sequence). The DNA of the CDR3 is TGTGCCAGCAGTTACTCGTCTAGCGGTTGGAACACGCAGTATTTT. It yields the protein CASSYSSSGWNTQYF.

The chain uses TRBV5-1 and TRBJ2-3; 7 bases align to TRBD2. Germline assignment: CDR1 SGHRS and CDR2 YFSETQ. Trimming at V came to 4 bases and at J to 2 bases, leaving 10 bases not matched to a gene. This CDR3 region has 16 residues. In DNA form, the CDR3 reads TGCGCCAGCAGCCCGGGGGTTAGCGGGCCCACAGATACGCAGTATTTT. It specifies CASSPGVSGPTDTQYF.